The subject of this entry is one T cell receptor beta chain. Its target is not known. The data are from a study of cytomegalovirus exposure and HLA in healthy donors. Study findings and constraints: It emerged from a later analysis that several of the most significant clusters appeared to be linked to common viral pathogens. Certain sequence variants were highly shared and formed a cluster, and this cluster was likely a sequencing artifact. Cytomegalovirus association was assigned to about 150 TCR beta chains. It was reportedly the case that the classifier diagnosed cytomegalovirus status with high specificity and sensitivity.

PCR was performed using 60 Vbeta and 13 Jbeta primers. Assay used: immunoSEQ multiplex PCR; TCRdb lists only in-frame clones, some missing. The data hold 200,000 to 250,000 clones, with 82% observed a single time. This CDR3 contains 15 residues. Germline assignment: CDR1 GTSNPN and CDR2 SVGIG (reference sequence). V was cut by 3 bases and J by 6 bases, with 19 bases left in between. The receptor comes from a woman in her forties in good health and CMV-seronegative. Sequencing was done on a sample of PBMCs. V usage is TRBV30 and J usage is TRBJ2-3; D perhaps matches TRBD2 (6 bases). CDR3 coding DNA: TGTGCCTGGAGACCGGCGGGAAGGGGTAGGGATACGCAGTATTTT. Protein sequence: CAWRPAGRGRDTQYF.